This TCR beta chain was sequenced during a study of identical twins. The table lists this clonotype with a few counts. Its target is unknown. V dropped 5 bases and J dropped 4 bases, with 22 bases sitting between them. The CDR3 covers 17 residues. CDR1 and CDR2 (germline): SGHAT, FQNNGV. TCRdb called the 5' RACE reads again in MiXCR, with one record for every CDR3 protein. The sample records 1.5 million to 2 million distinct CDR3 sequences, about 31% being singletons. The study's findings and limits: Insertions were fewer in abundant cord blood beta clonotypes, whereas memory repertoires showed none of this pattern.

This rearrangement joins TRBV11-2 to TRBJ2-3; a weak D match, TRBD1 (6 bases). This TCR was sampled from a newborn girl in good health. Sequenced input: cord blood. The CDR3, as DNA: TGTGCCAGCAGCCCCTCATTAGACACAGGGCTCCCAGATACGCAGTATTTT. Translation gives CASSPSLDTGLPDTQYF.